This note documents a single T cell receptor (beta chain) sequence. Its specificity is unknown. CDR3 length equals 13 residues. V shed 4 bases and J shed 1 base, with 5 bases lying between them. Germline V gene sequence: CDR1 MRHNA, CDR2 SNTAGT. The sample belongs to a study of cytomegalovirus exposure and HLA in healthy donors. Study results and limitations: The study put 150 or so TCR beta chains on its list as cytomegalovirus-associated. A subsequent analysis found that TCR clusters from the first cohort also tended to co-occur in the approximately 120 validation repertoires, with about 95% of cluster scores above 0. Most TCRs appeared rarely, but some public TCRs recurred in many donors.

Profiling relied on immunoSEQ multiplex PCR, and the TCRdb table lists in-frame clones only, not all of them. The sample includes 110,000 or so clones, about 88% of them seen just once. What was sequenced was PBMCs. This sequence was found in a man aged 18 to 30 in good health and CMV-seropositive. V and J are TRBV6-4 and TRBJ2-1; D perhaps matches TRBD1 (5 bases). CDR3 in amino acids: CASSAGSYNEQFF. CDR3 bases: TGTGCCAGCAGTGCAGGGTCCTACAATGAGCAGTTCTTC.